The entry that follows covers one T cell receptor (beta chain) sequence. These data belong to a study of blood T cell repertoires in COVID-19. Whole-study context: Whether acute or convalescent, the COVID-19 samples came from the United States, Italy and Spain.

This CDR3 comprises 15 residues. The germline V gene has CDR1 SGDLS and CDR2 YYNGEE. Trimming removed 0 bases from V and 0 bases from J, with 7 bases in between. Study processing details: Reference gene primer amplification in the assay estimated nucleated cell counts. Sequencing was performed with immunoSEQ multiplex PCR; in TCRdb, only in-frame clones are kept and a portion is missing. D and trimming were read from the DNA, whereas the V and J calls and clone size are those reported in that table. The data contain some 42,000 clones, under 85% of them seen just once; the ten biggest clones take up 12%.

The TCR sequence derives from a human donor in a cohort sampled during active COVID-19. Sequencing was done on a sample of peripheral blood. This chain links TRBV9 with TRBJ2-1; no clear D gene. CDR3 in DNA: TGTGCCAGCAGCGTAGCCCGGAGCTCCTACAATGAGCAGTTCTTC. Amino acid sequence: CASSVARSSYNEQFF.